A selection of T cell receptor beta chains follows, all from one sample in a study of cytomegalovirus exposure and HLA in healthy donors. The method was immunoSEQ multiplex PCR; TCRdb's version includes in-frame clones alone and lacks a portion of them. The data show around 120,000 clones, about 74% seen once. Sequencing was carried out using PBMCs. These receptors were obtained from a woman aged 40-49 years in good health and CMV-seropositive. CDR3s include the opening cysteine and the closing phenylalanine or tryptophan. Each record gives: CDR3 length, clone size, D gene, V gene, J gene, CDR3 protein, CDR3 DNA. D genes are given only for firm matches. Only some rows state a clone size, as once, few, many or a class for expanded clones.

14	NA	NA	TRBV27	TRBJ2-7	CASSLGQDSYEQYF	TGTGCCAGCAGTTTAGGGCAGGATTCCTACGAGCAGTACTTC
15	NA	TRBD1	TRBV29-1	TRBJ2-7	CSEIVPGQGINEQYF	TGCAGCGAAATCGTTCCGGGACAGGGGATCAACGAGCAGTACTTC
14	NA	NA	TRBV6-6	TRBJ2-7	CASSYPGQTGEQYF	TGTGCCAGCAGTTACCCCGGCCAGACGGGCGAGCAGTACTTC
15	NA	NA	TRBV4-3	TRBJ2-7	CASSHPGQGSYEQYF	TGCGCCAGCAGCCACCCCGGGCAGGGTAGCTACGAGCAGTACTTC
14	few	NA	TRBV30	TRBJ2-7	CAWSVLIASYEQYF	TGTGCCTGGAGTGTACTGATCGCATCCTACGAGCAGTACTTC
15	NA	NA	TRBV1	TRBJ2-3	CTSSQVWGDADTQYF	TGCACCAGCAGCCAAGTCTGGGGGGATGCAGATACGCAGTATTTT
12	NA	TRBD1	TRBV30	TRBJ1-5	CACDRGNQPQHF	TGTGCCTGTGACAGGGGGAATCAGCCCCAGCATTTT
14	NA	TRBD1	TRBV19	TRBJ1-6	CASTSLQGPSPLHF	TGTGCCAGTACCTCACTACAGGGGCCATCACCCCTCCACTTT
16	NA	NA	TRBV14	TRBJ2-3	CASSQGGGFSTDTQYF	TGTGCCAGCAGCCAAGGAGGCGGGTTTAGCACAGATACGCAGTATTTT
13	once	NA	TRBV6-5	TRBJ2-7	CASSYSQGYEQYF	TGTGCCAGCAGTTATTCACAGGGTTACGAGCAGTACTTC
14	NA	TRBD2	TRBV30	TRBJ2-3	CAWSGLAGTDTQYF	TGTGCCTGGAGTGGACTAGCGGGTACAGATACGCAGTATTTT
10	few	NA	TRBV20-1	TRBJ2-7	CSTGKLGQYF	TGCAGTACCGGGAAATTGGGGCAGTACTTC
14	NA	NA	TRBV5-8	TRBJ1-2	CASSLSGPPYGYTF	TGTGCCAGCTCGCTTTCAGGGCCCCCTTATGGCTACACCTTC
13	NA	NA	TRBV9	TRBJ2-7	CASSGELDTEQYF	TGTGCCAGCAGCGGCGAATTAGATACCGAGCAGTACTTC
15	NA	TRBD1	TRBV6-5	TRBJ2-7	CASRESGTATYEQYF	TGTGCCAGCAGAGAGTCCGGGACAGCCACCTACGAGCAGTACTTC
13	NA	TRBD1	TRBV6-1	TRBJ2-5	CASSNDRAATQYF	TGTGCCAGCAGTAATGACAGGGCGGCGACCCAGTACTTC
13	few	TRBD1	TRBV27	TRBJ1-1	CASSFLGQGSAFF	TGTGCCAGCAGTTTTTTGGGACAGGGATCAGCTTTCTTT
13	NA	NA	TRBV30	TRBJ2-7	CAWRKNSPYEQYF	TGTGCCTGGAGAAAGAATTCTCCCTACGAGCAGTACTTC
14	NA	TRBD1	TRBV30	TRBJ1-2	CAWSGDRANYGYTF	TGTGCCTGGAGTGGGGACAGGGCTAACTATGGCTACACCTTC
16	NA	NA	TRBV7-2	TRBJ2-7	CASSPLVGVRSYEQYF	TGTGCCAGCAGCCCCCTAGTGGGTGTACGCTCCTACGAGCAGTACTTC
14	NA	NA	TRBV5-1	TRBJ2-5	CASSWSGAQETQYF	TGCGCCAGCAGCTGGTCAGGGGCGCAAGAGACCCAGTACTTC
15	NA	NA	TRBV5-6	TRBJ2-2	CASSVEVLETGELFF	TGTGCCAGCAGCGTCGAGGTCTTGGAGACCGGGGAGCTGTTTTTT